The rows below give T cell receptor beta chains drawn from one sample of a study of blood T cell repertoires in COVID-19. Libraries were prepared by immunoSEQ multiplex PCR; TCRdb keeps only in-frame clonotypes and omits some of them. The data hold about 50,000 clones, with 85% to 90% observed a single time. The material sequenced was peripheral blood. The receptors shown here come from a human donor in a cohort sampled during active COVID-19. CDR3s include the opening cysteine and the closing phenylalanine or tryptophan. Fields, in order: J gene, clone size, D gene, V gene, CDR3 DNA, CDR3 protein. The D gene is left open where the match is weak. The size entry is marked missing in some rows and otherwise reads once, few, many or a size class.

j_gene: TRBJ2-1
abundance: .
d_gene: TRBD2
v_gene: TRBV11-1
CDR3nt: TGTGCCAGCAGCCTTAAGACTAGCGGGAATAATGAGCAGTTCTTC
CDR3aa: CASSLKTSGNNEQFF

j_gene: TRBJ2-3
abundance: .
d_gene: .
v_gene: TRBV4-1
CDR3nt: TGCGCCAGCAGCCTTGACCCTCTCTCAGGGAGGACAGATACGCAGTATTTT
CDR3aa: CASSLDPLSGRTDTQYF

j_gene: TRBJ2-1
abundance: .
d_gene: .
v_gene: TRBV14
CDR3nt: TGTGCCAGCAGCCCCGCGTATGAGCAGTTCTTC
CDR3aa: CASSPAYEQFF

j_gene: TRBJ1-3
abundance: .
d_gene: .
v_gene: TRBV6-5
CDR3nt: TGTGCCAGCAGTTACCGGGGAGCCTCTGGAAACACCATATATTTT
CDR3aa: CASSYRGASGNTIYF

j_gene: TRBJ1-2
abundance: once
d_gene: TRBD1
v_gene: TRBV7-6
CDR3nt: TGTGCCAGCAGCCCATATACGACAGGGACCGGCTACACCTTC
CDR3aa: CASSPYTTGTGYTF

j_gene: TRBJ2-5
abundance: .
d_gene: .
v_gene: TRBV5-4
CDR3nt: TGTGCCAGCAGCTCTAGAGGACTCTCAGGACGAGAGACCCAGTACTTC
CDR3aa: CASSSRGLSGRETQYF

j_gene: TRBJ2-5
abundance: medium-sized
d_gene: .
v_gene: TRBV11-2
CDR3nt: TGTGCCAGCAGCTTATTTTCTGACCAAGAGACCCAGTACTTC
CDR3aa: CASSLFSDQETQYF

j_gene: TRBJ1-6
abundance: .
d_gene: .
v_gene: TRBV19
CDR3nt: TGTGCCAGTAGTAACCGGTTTGACTCCTATAATTCACCCCTCCACTTT
CDR3aa: CASSNRFDSYNSPLHF

j_gene: TRBJ2-5
abundance: once
d_gene: TRBD1
v_gene: TRBV5-1
CDR3nt: TGCGCCAGCAGCTTGGGGGACAGGGGGTTAGAGACCCAGTACTTC
CDR3aa: CASSLGDRGLETQYF

j_gene: TRBJ1-5
abundance: .
d_gene: .
v_gene: TRBV6-1
CDR3nt: TGTGCCAGCAGTGAAGGACTTATGGGTAATCAGCCCCAGCATTTT
CDR3aa: CASSEGLMGNQPQHF

j_gene: TRBJ2-5
abundance: .
d_gene: TRBD2
v_gene: TRBV7-2
CDR3nt: TGTGCCAGCAGCTCGACTAGCGTCCCTGAGGCCCAGTACTTC
CDR3aa: CASSSTSVPEAQYF

j_gene: TRBJ1-6
abundance: .
d_gene: .
v_gene: TRBV7-8
CDR3nt: TGTGCCAGCAGCTTAGGTCAGGGTTCCTATAATTCACCCCTCCACTTT
CDR3aa: CASSLGQGSYNSPLHF

j_gene: TRBJ2-2
abundance: few
d_gene: TRBD2
v_gene: TRBV4-1
CDR3nt: TGCGCCAGCAGCCCCGGACGACTAGCGGGGGTGGGCGGGGAGCTGTTTTTT
CDR3aa: CASSPGRLAGVGGELFF

j_gene: TRBJ1-1
abundance: .
d_gene: .
v_gene: TRBV18
CDR3nt: TGTGCCAGCTCACCAGCGACAGGGAACACTGAAGCTTTCTTT
CDR3aa: CASSPATGNTEAFF